The clone carrying this T cell receptor (beta chain) has more than one count but fewer than ten. Every TCR cDNA molecule bore a unique molecular identifier. One entry per CDR3 protein, called by TCRdb with MiXCR from the 5' RACE reads. The table records approximately 30,000 distinct CDR3 sequences, over 9.5% of them present only once. The sample comes from a study of spatial heterogeneity in lung cancer. Study-level background: The library had UMIs, and each TCR and UMI pair averaged more than ten raw reads.

The V end lost 6 bases, the J end lost 3 bases, and 11 bases lay between the germline ends. CDR1 SGHVS and CDR2 FNYEAQ come from the germline V gene. There are 14 residues in the CDR3. Time point specified: blood at routine non-recurrence follow-up after resection. The TCR was taken from a female donor with early-stage non-small cell lung cancer. The chain employs TRBV7-6 and TRBJ2-2; tentative D call: TRBD1 (5 bases). Sequencing used PBMCs, obtained at follow-up. CDR3 loop: CASSQDSYTGELFF. CDR3 coding DNA: TGTGCCAGCAGTCAAGACAGCTACACCGGGGAGCTGTTTTTT.